Sequencing of this T cell receptor (beta chain) was carried out in a study of blood T cell repertoires in COVID-19. Overall study: Italy, Spain and the United States were the sources of the convalescent and acute COVID-19 samples. In each case, the material was cDNA or gDNA derived from T cells, B-cell-depleted T cells, or PBMCs.

This CDR3 has 14 residues. Looked up from germline, CDR1 is MNHEY and CDR2 is SVGEGT. V gave up 6 bases and J gave up 6 bases, with 17 bases separating them. In this sample, this clone turned up a few times. Original processing notes: Estimates of nucleated cell counts were drawn from the amplification of reference gene primers. The method was immunoSEQ multiplex PCR; TCRdb's version includes in-frame clones alone and lacks a portion of them. D and trimming come from the DNA, and the V and J calls and clone size come from that table. The data contain about 220,000 clones, more than 65% of them singletons.

Sequencing was performed on peripheral blood. This clonotype originated in a woman older than 75 with acute or convalescent COVID-19. The chain is built from TRBV6-2 or TRBV6-3 and TRBJ1-1; D is ambiguous. CDR3 coding DNA: TGTGCCAGCAGCAAGCCCCCGCTACTTGCTGAAGCTTTCTTT. It encodes CASSKPPLLAEAFF.